This TCR beta chain was sequenced for a study of blood T cell repertoires in COVID-19 (dated by TCRdb to about 2020). Regarding the study in general: Samples covering the acute and convalescent phases of COVID-19 were provided by collaborators in the United States, Italy and Spain. The prospective study material was composed of cDNA or gDNA derived from T cells, B-cell-depleted T cells, or PBMCs. Deeply sampled blood TCRbeta repertoires from subjects exposed to, actively infected with, or recovered from COVID-19 were included in the dataset. The repertoires were released in a freely available public database meant as a resource for research on the immune response to SARS-CoV-2. Samples came from the ongoing ImmuneRACE study (first 160 participants) plus 1,254 subjects from 6 global collaborators. A de-identified subject ID, COVID-19 status, age in years and sex were almost always included in the sample metadata. Where available, HLA class I and class II types were taken from metadata supplied by the sample provider and were not determined by assay-based typing.

TCRbeta CDR3 regions were amplified from genomic DNA by means of the immunoSEQ Assay, a bias-controlled multiplex PCR. On the study's bioinformatics: Nucleated cell counts per sample were estimated from amplification of reference gene primers within the assay. To quantify the absolute abundance of each unique TCRbeta CDR3 rearrangement, sequence reads were collapsed and filtered. Productive Simpson clonality was computed per sample as the square root of Simpson's diversity index over productive rearrangements. This immuneACCESS table, as held by TCRdb, lists in-frame sequences with V and J called but not all clones. Of the missing ones, under half trace to an unresolved V gene in checked studies; the others have no known cause. That table is the source of V, J and clone size, and D and trimming were worked out from the DNA. The sample records 70,000 to 90,000 clones, approximately 87% of which are singletons. The ten largest make up 10% to 12% of the sample.

The CDR3 starts with the cysteine, ends with the phenylalanine, and has 14 residues. Only the CDR3 DNA stays, 42 bases, in frame from base 1. Relative to germline, V is 2 bases shorter and J is 6 bases shorter, with 13 bases between their ends. CDR1 and CDR2 are drawn from the germline V gene: MDHEN, SYDVKM. On this clone: The specificity of this receptor is unknown. No clone much larger than this one lies a single base away; base qualities are absent.

Results and caveats for the whole study, not just this receptor: The quantity of clinical and demographic metadata differed by source and by participant and was supplied without curation.

The collaborating institutions used their own protocols to collect whole blood in K2EDTA tubes. For TCRbeta analysis, collaborators shipped samples in one of three forms: frozen whole blood, isolated PBMCs, or DNA extracted from either of those sample types. Recombination linked TRBV28 to TRBJ2-5; tentative D gene TRBD1, with 6 bases matching. Specimen: peripheral blood. The TCR sequence derives from a human donor in a cohort sampled during active COVID-19. CDR3 region: CASSLQQGEKTQYF. The bases read TGTGCCAGCAGTTTACAACAGGGTGAAAAGACCCAGTACTTC. Outside the CDR3, residues come from the reference TRBV28 and TRBJ2-5 proteins, so the full variable domain is: DVKVTQSSRYLVKRTGEKVFLECVQDMDHENMFWYRQDPGLGLRLIYFSYDVKMKEKGDIPEGYSVSREKKERFSLILESASTNQTSMYLCASSLQQGEKTQYFGPGTRLLVL.